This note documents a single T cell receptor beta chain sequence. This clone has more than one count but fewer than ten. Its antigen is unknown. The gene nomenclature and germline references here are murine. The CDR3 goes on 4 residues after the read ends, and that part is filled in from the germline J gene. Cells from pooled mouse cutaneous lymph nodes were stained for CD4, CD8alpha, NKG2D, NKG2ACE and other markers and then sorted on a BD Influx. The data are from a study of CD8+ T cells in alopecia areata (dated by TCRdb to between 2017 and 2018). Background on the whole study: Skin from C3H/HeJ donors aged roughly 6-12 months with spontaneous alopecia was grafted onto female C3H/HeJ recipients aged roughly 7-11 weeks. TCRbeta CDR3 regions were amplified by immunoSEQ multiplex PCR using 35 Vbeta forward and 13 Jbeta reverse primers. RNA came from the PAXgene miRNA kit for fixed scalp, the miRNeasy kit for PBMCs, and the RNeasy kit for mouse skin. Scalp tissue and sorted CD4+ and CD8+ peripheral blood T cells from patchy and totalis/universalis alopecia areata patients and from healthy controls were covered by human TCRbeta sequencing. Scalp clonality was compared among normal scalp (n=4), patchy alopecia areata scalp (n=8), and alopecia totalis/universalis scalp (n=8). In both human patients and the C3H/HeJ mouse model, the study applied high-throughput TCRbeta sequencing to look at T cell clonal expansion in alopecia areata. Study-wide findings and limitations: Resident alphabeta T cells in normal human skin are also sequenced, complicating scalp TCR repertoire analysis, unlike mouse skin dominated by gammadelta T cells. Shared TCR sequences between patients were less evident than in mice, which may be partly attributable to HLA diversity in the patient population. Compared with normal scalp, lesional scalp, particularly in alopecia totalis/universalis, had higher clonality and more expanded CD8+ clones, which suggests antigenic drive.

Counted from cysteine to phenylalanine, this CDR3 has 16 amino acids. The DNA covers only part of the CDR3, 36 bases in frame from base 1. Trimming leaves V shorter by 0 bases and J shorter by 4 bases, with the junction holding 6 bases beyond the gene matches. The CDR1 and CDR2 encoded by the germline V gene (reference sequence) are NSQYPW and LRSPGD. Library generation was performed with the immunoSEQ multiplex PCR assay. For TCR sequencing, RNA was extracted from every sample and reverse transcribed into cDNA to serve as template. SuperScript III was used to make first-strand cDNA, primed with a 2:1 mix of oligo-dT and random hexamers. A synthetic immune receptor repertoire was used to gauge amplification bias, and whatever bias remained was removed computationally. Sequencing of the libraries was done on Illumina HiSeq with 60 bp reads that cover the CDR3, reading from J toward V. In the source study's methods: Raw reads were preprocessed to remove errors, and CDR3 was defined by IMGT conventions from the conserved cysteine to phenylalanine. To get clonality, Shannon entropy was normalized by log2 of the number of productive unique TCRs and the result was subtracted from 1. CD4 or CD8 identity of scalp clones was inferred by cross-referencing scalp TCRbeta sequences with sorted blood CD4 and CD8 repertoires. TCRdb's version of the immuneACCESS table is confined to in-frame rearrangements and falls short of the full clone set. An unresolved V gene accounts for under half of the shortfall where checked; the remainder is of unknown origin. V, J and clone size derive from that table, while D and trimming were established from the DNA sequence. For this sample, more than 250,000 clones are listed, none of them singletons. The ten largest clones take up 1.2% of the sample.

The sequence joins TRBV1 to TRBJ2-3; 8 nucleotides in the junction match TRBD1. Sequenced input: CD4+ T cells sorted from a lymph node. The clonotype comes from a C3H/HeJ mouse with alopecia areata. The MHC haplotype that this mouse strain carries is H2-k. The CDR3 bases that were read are TGCACCTGCAGTGCAGATTCAGCAGGGGGCCCAGAA. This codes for CTCSADSAGGPE. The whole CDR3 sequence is CTCSADSAGGPETLYF.